This T cell receptor beta chain appears in the sequencing data of a study of blood T cell repertoires in COVID-19. Study in general: Researchers got acute and convalescent COVID-19 samples from the United States, Italy and Spain. The cDNA or gDNA used as material had been derived from T cells, B-cell-depleted T cells, or PBMCs.

How the authors handled the data: Reference gene primer amplification gave estimated nucleated cell counts. Clones were sequenced by immunoSEQ multiplex PCR, and TCRdb holds only the in-frame ones, with some missing. V and J calls and clone size are as listed in that table; D and trimming were resolved from the DNA. The sample has 150,000 to 200,000 clones; about 85% are singletons. Germline V gives CDR1 SGHNT, CDR2 YENEEA. This CDR3 is built from 11 residues. Deletions cut 8 bases from V and 9 bases from J, with 11 bases between. The chain couples TRBV11-3 to TRBJ2-1; no clear D gene. This receptor was taken from a man aged 60 to 75 with active or convalescent COVID-19. The sample consisted of peripheral blood. The CDR3: CASGLRGEQFF. In nucleotides, the CDR3 is TGTGCCAGCGGCCTGAGAGGTGAGCAGTTCTTC.